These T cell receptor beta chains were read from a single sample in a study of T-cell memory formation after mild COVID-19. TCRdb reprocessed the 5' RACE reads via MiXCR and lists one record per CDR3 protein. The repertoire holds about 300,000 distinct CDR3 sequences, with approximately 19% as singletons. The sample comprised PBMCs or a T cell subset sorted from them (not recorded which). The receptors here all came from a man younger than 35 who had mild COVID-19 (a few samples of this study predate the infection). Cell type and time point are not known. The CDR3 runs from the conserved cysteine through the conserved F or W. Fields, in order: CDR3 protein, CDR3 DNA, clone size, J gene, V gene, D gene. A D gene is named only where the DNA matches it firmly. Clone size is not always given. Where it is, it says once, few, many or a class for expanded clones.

CDR3 protein: CASTTDGTAQETQYF
CDR3 DNA: TGCGCCAGCACGACAGACGGGACGGCTCAAGAGACCCAGTACTTC
clone size: .
J gene: TRBJ2-5
V gene: TRBV5-1
D gene: .

CDR3 protein: CASSLGLRTYNEQFF
CDR3 DNA: TGCGCCAGCAGCTTGGGTCTGCGGACCTACAATGAGCAGTTCTTC
clone size: few
J gene: TRBJ2-1
V gene: TRBV5-1
D gene: .

CDR3 protein: CASSFYAGTENTEAFF
CDR3 DNA: TGTGCCAGCAGCTTTTATGCAGGGACAGAAAACACTGAAGCTTTCTTT
clone size: few
J gene: TRBJ1-1
V gene: TRBV7-2
D gene: TRBD1

CDR3 protein: CASSDRVGANVLTF
CDR3 DNA: TGTGCCAGCAGTGACAGGGTTGGGGCCAACGTCCTGACTTTC
clone size: many
J gene: TRBJ2-6
V gene: TRBV6-4
D gene: .

CDR3 protein: CASSPSGGNEQFF
CDR3 DNA: TGTGCCAGCTCACCGTCCGGGGGGAATGAGCAGTTCTTC
clone size: .
J gene: TRBJ2-1
V gene: TRBV18
D gene: TRBD2

CDR3 protein: CASSFRSPLHF
CDR3 DNA: TGTGCCAGCAGCTTCCGGTCACCCCTCCACTTT
clone size: few
J gene: TRBJ1-6
V gene: TRBV5-8
D gene: .

CDR3 protein: CASSLWGIYEQYF
CDR3 DNA: TGCGCCAGCAGTCTTTGGGGGATCTACGAGCAGTACTTC
clone size: .
J gene: TRBJ2-7
V gene: TRBV5-1
D gene: .

CDR3 protein: CASSFTGTSGDTQYF
CDR3 DNA: TGTGCCAGCAGTTTCACCGGGACTAGCGGGGATACGCAGTATTTT
clone size: .
J gene: TRBJ2-3
V gene: TRBV28
D gene: TRBD2

CDR3 protein: CASSIRTQETQYF
CDR3 DNA: TGTGCCAGTAGTATCAGGACGCAAGAGACCCAGTACTTC
clone size: .
J gene: TRBJ2-5
V gene: TRBV19
D gene: .

CDR3 protein: CASSSRMLGANVLTF
CDR3 DNA: TGTGCCAGCAGCTCCCGGATGCTAGGGGCCAACGTCCTGACTTTC
clone size: .
J gene: TRBJ2-6
V gene: TRBV7-2
D gene: .

CDR3 protein: CASSFPGAINEQFF
CDR3 DNA: TGTGCCAGCAGTTTTCCGGGGGCGATCAATGAGCAGTTCTTC
clone size: few
J gene: TRBJ2-1
V gene: TRBV12-3/TRBV12-4
D gene: .

CDR3 protein: CASSVGSGEGLREQFF
CDR3 DNA: TGTGCCAGCAGCGTAGGTAGCGGGGAAGGACTAAGGGAGCAGTTCTTC
clone size: .
J gene: TRBJ2-1
V gene: TRBV9
D gene: TRBD2

CDR3 protein: CASSVAQNTGELFF
CDR3 DNA: TGTGCCAGCAGCGTAGCCCAGAACACCGGGGAGCTGTTTTTT
clone size: few
J gene: TRBJ2-2
V gene: TRBV9
D gene: .

CDR3 protein: CSARGTSGVNTEAFF
CDR3 DNA: TGCAGTGCTAGGGGGACAAGCGGGGTGAACACTGAAGCTTTCTTT
clone size: .
J gene: TRBJ1-1
V gene: TRBV20-1
D gene: .

CDR3 protein: CASSNRRDRTNQPQHF
CDR3 DNA: TGTGCCAGCAGTAACCGCCGGGACAGGACAAATCAGCCCCAGCATTTT
clone size: .
J gene: TRBJ1-5
V gene: TRBV6-2/TRBV6-3
D gene: TRBD1

CDR3 protein: CASSQSRQAGSETQYF
CDR3 DNA: TGTGCCAGCAGCCAATCCCGACAGGCCGGTTCAGAGACCCAGTACTTC
clone size: few
J gene: TRBJ2-5
V gene: TRBV4-2
D gene: .

CDR3 protein: CASIWGADYNEQFF
CDR3 DNA: TGTGCCAGCATTTGGGGGGCCGACTACAATGAGCAGTTCTTC
clone size: .
J gene: TRBJ2-1
V gene: TRBV6-2/TRBV6-3
D gene: .

CDR3 protein: CASSQASEVFGYEQYF
CDR3 DNA: TGTGCCAGCAGCCAAGCCTCGGAGGTTTTCGGGTACGAGCAGTACTTC
clone size: .
J gene: TRBJ2-7
V gene: TRBV3-2
D gene: .

CDR3 protein: CASSQGGVTQYF
CDR3 DNA: TGTGCCAGCAGCCAAGGTGGGGTTACGCAGTATTTT
clone size: few
J gene: TRBJ2-3
V gene: TRBV14
D gene: .

CDR3 protein: CATSDLSAGAYTGELFF
CDR3 DNA: TGTGCCACCAGTGATTTGAGTGCAGGGGCGTACACCGGGGAGCTGTTTTTT
clone size: many
J gene: TRBJ2-2
V gene: TRBV24-1
D gene: .

CDR3 protein: CASSQDPGLQETQYF
CDR3 DNA: TGCGCCAGCAGCCAAGACCCAGGGTTACAAGAGACCCAGTACTTC
clone size: few
J gene: TRBJ2-5
V gene: TRBV4-1
D gene: .

CDR3 protein: CSASDRESYQPQHF
CDR3 DNA: TGCAGTGCTAGTGACCGGGAATCCTATCAGCCCCAGCATTTT
clone size: few
J gene: TRBJ1-5
V gene: TRBV20-1
D gene: .

CDR3 protein: CASSSDPGQINYGYTF
CDR3 DNA: TGCGCCAGCAGCTCCGACCCGGGACAGATAAACTATGGCTACACCTTC
clone size: few
J gene: TRBJ1-2
V gene: TRBV5-1
D gene: TRBD1

CDR3 protein: CASGPPGGQETQYF
CDR3 DNA: TGCGCCAGCGGCCCGCCCGGGGGGCAAGAGACCCAGTACTTC
clone size: .
J gene: TRBJ2-5
V gene: TRBV5-1
D gene: TRBD2

CDR3 protein: CASTRTSGERLTQYF
CDR3 DNA: TGTGCCAGCACCCGGACTAGCGGGGAGAGGCTTACGCAGTATTTT
clone size: few
J gene: TRBJ2-3
V gene: TRBV12-3/TRBV12-4
D gene: TRBD2

CDR3 protein: CASSLDTGSSYNEQFF
CDR3 DNA: TGTGCCAGCAGCTTAGATACCGGGAGCTCCTACAATGAGCAGTTCTTC
clone size: few
J gene: TRBJ2-1
V gene: TRBV7-2
D gene: .

CDR3 protein: CASSRGGVETQYF
CDR3 DNA: TGTGCCAGCAGCCGGGGGGGGGTGGAGACCCAGTACTTC
clone size: .
J gene: TRBJ2-5
V gene: TRBV11-2
D gene: TRBD2

CDR3 protein: CATSDWGGDTQYF
CDR3 DNA: TGTGCCACCAGTGATTGGGGGGGAGATACGCAGTATTTT
clone size: many
J gene: TRBJ2-3
V gene: TRBV24-1
D gene: TRBD2

CDR3 protein: CASSDTNTEAFF
CDR3 DNA: TGTGCCAGCTCCGACACGAACACTGAAGCTTTCTTT
clone size: .
J gene: TRBJ1-1
V gene: TRBV12-3/TRBV12-4
D gene: .

CDR3 protein: CASSPWGGSGNTIYF
CDR3 DNA: TGTGCCAGCAGTCCCTGGGGGGGCTCTGGAAACACCATATATTTT
clone size: .
J gene: TRBJ1-3
V gene: TRBV27
D gene: .

CDR3 protein: CASSEWAGFGYGYTF
CDR3 DNA: TGTGCCAGCAGTGAATGGGCCGGGTTCGGGTATGGCTACACCTTC
clone size: .
J gene: TRBJ1-2
V gene: TRBV6-5
D gene: .

CDR3 protein: CASSLAGTGPTNEKLFF
CDR3 DNA: TGCGCCAGCAGCTTGGCCGGGACAGGGCCAACTAATGAAAAACTGTTTTTT
clone size: .
J gene: TRBJ1-4
V gene: TRBV5-1
D gene: TRBD1